This entry features one T cell receptor beta chain sequence. Its antigen is as yet unknown. These data are taken from a study of long-term antiretroviral therapy in people with HIV. Survey-level immunoSEQ v3.0 assays were run. Assay used: immunoSEQ multiplex PCR; TCRdb lists only in-frame clones, some missing. This repertoire shows some 17,000 clones, 65% to 85% found once; its top ten account for 14% to 15%. Study-level findings and limits: Documentation of ART adherence, viral resistance or therapy changes was absent.

Germline V gives CDR1 MGHRA, CDR2 YSYEKL. V lost 3 bases and J 4 bases, leaving 10 bases between the germline ends. CDR3 size: 15 residues. This specimen was unsorted PBMCs, taken roughly 2.5 years before starting antiretroviral therapy. This chain links TRBV4-1 with TRBJ2-6; D unclear. This TCR was recovered from a woman in her forties or fifties with HIV. CDR3 sequence reads: CASSQAFNGANVLTF. The CDR3 coding sequence is TGCGCCAGCAGCCAGGCCTTTAACGGGGCCAACGTCCTGACTTTC.